Listed here are 2 T cell receptor beta chains from one sample, sequenced in a study of long-term antiretroviral therapy in people with HIV. The run of the v3.0 immunoSEQ assay was at survey level. Clones were read by immunoSEQ multiplex PCR, and TCRdb kept only the in-frame ones, dropping some. Among 25,000 to 35,000 clones, approximately 96% were seen once, and the ten largest hold roughly 2.3%. Sample: unsorted PBMCs, taken 6.6 years after starting antiretroviral therapy. Receptors were obtained from a man aged 25-45 years with HIV.

The CDR3 region is CASSHGSYEQYF. CDR3 DNA sequence: TGTGCCAGCAGCCATGGCTCCTACGAGCAGTACTTC. The chain joins TRBV6-6 to TRBJ2-7; D uncertain. The V end lost 6 bases, the J end lost 0 bases, and 6 bases lay between the germline ends. The CDR3 sequence is 12 residues long. CDR1 is MNHNY and CDR2 is SVGAGI in the germline V gene (reference sequence).

The rearrangement joins TRBV19 to TRBJ2-7; 10 nucleotides match TRBD1. This CDR3 contains 14 residues. The ends lost 6 bases at V and 3 bases at J; junction bases unmatched: 5. Per the germline V gene, CDR1 is LNHDA and CDR2 is SQIVND (reference sequence). Written as DNA, the CDR3 is TGTGCCAGTAGCCCCGGGACAGGGGACTACGAGCAGTACTTC. Amino acids: CASSPGTGDYEQYF. The entire variable domain, with the rest obtained from reference TRBV19 and TRBJ2-7, is as follows: DGGITQSPKYLFRKEGQNVTLSCEQNLNHDAMYWYRQDPGQGLRLIYYSQIVNDFQKGDIAEGYSVSREKKESFPLTVTSAQKNPTAFYLCASSPGTGDYEQYFGPGTRLTVT.